Below are 8 T cell receptor beta chains sequenced from a single sample in a study of T-cell memory formation after mild COVID-19. TCRdb fed the 5' RACE reads into MiXCR, producing one record per CDR3 protein. The sample records roughly 550,000 distinct CDR3 sequences, roughly 20% being singletons. The sequencing sample was made of PBMCs or a T cell subset sorted from them (not recorded which). Source of these receptors: an adult woman who had mild COVID-19 (a few samples of this study predate the infection). Cell type and time point are not known.

This clonotype was seen ten or more times. The chain recombines TRBV12-3 or TRBV12-4 with TRBJ2-1; a possible D gene is TRBD1 (6 bases). Trimming removed 3 bases from V and 9 bases from J, with 12 bases in between. This CDR3 has 13 residues. The CDR3 DNA reads TGTGCCAGCAGTTTGGTGGGGGCTGCTGAGCAGTTCTTC. Protein: CASSLVGAAEQFF.

The chain joins TRBV7-9 to TRBJ2-7, with D possibly TRBD1 on 6 matching bases. CDR1 is SEHNR and CDR2 is FQNEAQ in the germline V gene (reference sequence). The V gene lost 6 bases and the J gene lost 2 bases, with 17 bases spanning the gap. CDR3 length equals 15 residues. The CDR3 spells CASSWGRPRPYEQYF. In nucleotides, the CDR3 is TGTGCCAGCAGTTGGGGGCGACCGAGGCCCTACGAGCAGTACTTC.

The chain joins TRBV5-6 to TRBJ1-5; no clear D. CDR3 size: 17 residues. CDR1 SGHDT and CDR2 YYEEEE come from the germline V gene. The V end was cut by 1 base, the J end by 2 bases, with 16 bases between. The CDR3 here is CASSLRGNRFGNQPQHF. In DNA form, the CDR3 reads TGTGCCAGCAGCTTGAGAGGTAACCGGTTTGGCAATCAGCCCCAGCATTTT.

As to this clonotype: A read error is possible here, since a much larger clone lies one base away. The chain recombines TRBV12-3 or TRBV12-4 with TRBJ1-2; D remains unclear. The V and J ends lost 3 bases and 0 bases respectively, with 5 bases between them. CDR3 length: 13 amino acids. The CDR3 nucleotides read TGTGCCAGCAGTTTCCAGACTAACTATGGCTACACCTTC. It codes for CASSFQTNYGYTF.

This sequence joins TRBV6-5 and TRBJ2-3; no firm D call. The CDR3 length is 18 residues. V gave up 0 bases and J gave up 4 bases, with 20 bases separating them. Germline values: CDR1 MNHEY, CDR2 SVGAGI. CDR3 residues: CASSYSAAEGPGADTQYF. In nucleotides, the CDR3 is TGTGCCAGCAGTTACTCGGCTGCTGAAGGGCCGGGCGCAGATACGCAGTATTTT.

The chain uses TRBV6-5 and TRBJ1-1; D is perhaps TRBD1 (6 bases). V dropped 5 bases and J dropped 3 bases, with 16 bases sitting between them. Germline values: CDR1 MNHEY, CDR2 SVGAGI. The CDR3 contains 15 residues. CDR3 sequence reads: CASSRPRGADTEAFF. CDR3 sequence (DNA): TGTGCCAGCAGTCGGCCTAGGGGGGCGGACACTGAAGCTTTCTTT.

The rearrangement joins TRBV7-2 to TRBJ2-5; the D gene could be TRBD1 or TRBD2 (5 bases each). V was shortened by 5 bases and J by 6 bases, with 22 bases between the two germline ends. The CDR3 contains 16 residues. CDR1 and CDR2 from the germline V gene are SGHTA and FQGNSA. CDR3 loop: CASSPGLDQGVKTQYF. DNA of the CDR3: TGTGCCAGCAGCCCTGGACTGGACCAGGGTGTAAAGACCCAGTACTTC.

The table lists this clonotype with many counts. The V gene is TRBV7-8, the J gene TRBJ1-1, with a tentative D call TRBD1 (5 bases). Deletions cut 3 bases from V and 1 base from J, with 9 bases between. This CDR3 has 14 residues. Germline assignment: CDR1 SGHVS and CDR2 FQNEAQ. The CDR3 DNA is TGTGCCAGCAGCTTTTCTCAGGGGAACACTGAAGCTTTCTTT. Protein: CASSFSQGNTEAFF.